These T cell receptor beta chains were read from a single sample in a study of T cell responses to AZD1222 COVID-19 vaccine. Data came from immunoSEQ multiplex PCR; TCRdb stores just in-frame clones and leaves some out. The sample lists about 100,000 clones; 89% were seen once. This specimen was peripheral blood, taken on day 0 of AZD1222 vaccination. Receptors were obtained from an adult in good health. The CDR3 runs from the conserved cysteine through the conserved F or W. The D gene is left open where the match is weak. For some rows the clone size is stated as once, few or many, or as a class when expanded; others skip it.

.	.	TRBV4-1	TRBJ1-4	TGCGCCAGCAGCCAAGTACAAGCAACTAATGAAAAACTGTTTTTT	CASSQVQATNEKLFF
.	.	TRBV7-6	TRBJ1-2	TGTGCCAGCAGCTCCACACATCGGGGGCTGGGGTGGAATGGCTACACCTTC	CASSSTHRGLGWNGYTF
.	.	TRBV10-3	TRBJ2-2	TGTGCCATCAGTGACAGGGTGAACACCGGGGAGCTGTTTTTT	CAISDRVNTGELFF
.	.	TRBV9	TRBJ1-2	TGTGCCAGCAGCGTAGAGGCTGGGCCCACTAACTATGGCTACACCTTC	CASSVEAGPTNYGYTF
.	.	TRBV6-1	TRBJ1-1	TGTGCCAGCAGTGAAGCGGAAACCGAAGCTTTCTTT	CASSEAETEAFF
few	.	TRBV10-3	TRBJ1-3	TGTGCCATCAGTGAGCTCGGCTCTGGAAACACCATATATTTT	CAISELGSGNTIYF
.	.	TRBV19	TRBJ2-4	TGTGCCTCCCGGTGGAGGGGGCGCGAAGAGGAGTACATTCAGTACTTC	CASRWRGREEEYIQYF
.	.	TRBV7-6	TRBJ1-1	TGTGCCAGCAGCTTAGGGACAGAATTGAACACTGAAGCTTTCTTT	CASSLGTELNTEAFF
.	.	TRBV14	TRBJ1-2	TGTGCCAGCAGCCAAGTCAGGGGCGATTCGGGTGGCTACACCTTC	CASSQVRGDSGGYTF
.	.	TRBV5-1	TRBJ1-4	TGCGCCAGCAGCTTTGGACTTCAGCGAAAACTGTTTTTT	CASSFGLQRKLFF
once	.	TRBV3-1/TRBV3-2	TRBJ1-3	TGTGCCAGCAGCCAAGATACGTCCGGACTCTCTGGAAACACCATATATTTT	CASSQDTSGLSGNTIYF
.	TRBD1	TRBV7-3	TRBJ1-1	TGTGCCAGCAGCTTTAGCCAGGGGGCTGAAGCTTTCTTT	CASSFSQGAEAFF
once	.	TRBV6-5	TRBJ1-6	TGTGCCAGCAGTTACCGAGGCGGTTCACCCCTCCACTTT	CASSYRGGSPLHF
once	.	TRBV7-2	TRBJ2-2	TGTGCCAGCAGCTTATTTTCCAGCCGGAGGACCGGGGAGCTGTTTTTT	CASSLFSSRRTGELFF
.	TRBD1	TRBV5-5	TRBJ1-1	TGTGCCAGCAGCTTGGACAGGGGGCCCGGAAGCTCTTCTGAAGCTTTCTTT	CASSLDRGPGSSSEAFF
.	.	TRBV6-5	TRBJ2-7	TGTGCCAGCAGTCTCCGACCGACCGCGAAGCAGTACTTC	CASSLRPTAKQYF
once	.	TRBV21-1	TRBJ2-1	TGTGCCAGCAGCCCTGGAGGTTCCGGACAGGGGGCAAAGGAGCAGTTCTTC	CASSPGGSGQGAKEQFF
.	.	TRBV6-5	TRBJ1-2	TGTGCCAGCAGTTACTCGGGGCAAGCTAACTATGGCTACACCTTC	CASSYSGQANYGYTF
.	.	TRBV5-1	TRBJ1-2	TGCGCCAGCAGCTTGGTACAGGGCGTCCACTATGGCTACACCTTC	CASSLVQGVHYGYTF
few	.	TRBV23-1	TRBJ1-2	TGCGCCAGCAGTACCGGACGGCAGGTAGAGATGCAGTTCAACTATGGCTACACCTTC	CASSTGRQVEMQFNYGYTF
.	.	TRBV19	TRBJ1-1	TGTGCCAGTAATGAACGGATGAACACTGAAGCTTTCTTT	CASNERMNTEAFF
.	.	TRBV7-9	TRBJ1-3	TGTGCCAGCAGCTTATTGCAGGGTCTAGACACCATATATTTT	CASSLLQGLDTIYF
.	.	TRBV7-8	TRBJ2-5	TGTGCCAGCACTTCTAGTGGGGGATTCCAAGAGACCCAGTACTTC	CASTSSGGFQETQYF
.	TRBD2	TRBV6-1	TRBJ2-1	TGTGCCAGCAGTGAAATTGGTGGGGGGGGAAATGAGCAGTTCTTC	CASSEIGGGGNEQFF
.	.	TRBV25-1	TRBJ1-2	TGTGCCAGCCGGAAGATGGGGGGAGCTGGCTACACCTTC	CASRKMGGAGYTF
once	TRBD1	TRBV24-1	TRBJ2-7	TGTGCCACCAGTGATTTGCGCCCACTGTGGACAGGGGTCCACGAGCAGTACTTC	CATSDLRPLWTGVHEQYF
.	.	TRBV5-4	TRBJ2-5	TGTGCCAGCAGCTTGCTGGATGAGACCCAGTACTTC	CASSLLDETQYF
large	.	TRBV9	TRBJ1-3	TGTGCCAGCAGCGTAGGGGGACACCCGAGCTCTGGAAACACCATATATTTT	CASSVGGHPSSGNTIYF
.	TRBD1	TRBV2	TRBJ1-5	TGTGCCAGCAGGGTGGGACAGGGAATAGGCCAGCCCCAGCATTTT	CASRVGQGIGQPQHF
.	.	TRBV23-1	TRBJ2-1	TGCGCCAGCAGTCAATCCCGGGCTAACAATGAGCAGTTCTTC	CASSQSRANNEQFF
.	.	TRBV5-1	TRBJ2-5	TGCGCCAGCAATATCGGGGCAGGACAAGAGACCCAGTACTTC	CASNIGAGQETQYF
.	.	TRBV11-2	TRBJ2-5	TGTGCCAGCAGCTTAGGGGCCAGGGGAGAGACCCAGTACTTC	CASSLGARGETQYF
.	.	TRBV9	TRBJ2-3	TGTGCCAGCACCCTCGGGGTAGGAGGCACAGATACGCAGTATTTT	CASTLGVGGTDTQYF
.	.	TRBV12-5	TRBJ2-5	TGTGCTAGTGGTTCCGACGGACAGCGGATGAAGACCCAGTACTTC	CASGSDGQRMKTQYF
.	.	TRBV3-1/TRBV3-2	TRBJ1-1	TGTGCCAGCAGCCAAGATTACGGACAGAGCTTGAACACTGAAGCTTTCTTT	CASSQDYGQSLNTEAFF
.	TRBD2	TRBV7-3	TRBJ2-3	TGTGCCAGCAGCTTAAACGGACTAGTGGGGGGACTTAGCACAGATACGCAGTATTTT	CASSLNGLVGGLSTDTQYF
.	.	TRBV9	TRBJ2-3	TGTGCCAGCAGCGTAGCTAGAACAGATACGCAGTATTTT	CASSVARTDTQYF
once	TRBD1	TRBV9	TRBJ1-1	TGTGCCAGCAGCATGAGCGGGACAGGAAACACTGAAGCTTTCTTT	CASSMSGTGNTEAFF
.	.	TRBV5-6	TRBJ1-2	TGTGCCAGCAGCTTAGCAGACAGCTCAAGCTATGGCTACACCTTC	CASSLADSSSYGYTF
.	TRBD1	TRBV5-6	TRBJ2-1	TGTGCCAGCAGCTTGGGGACAGGCCTAAGATACAATGAGCAGTTCTTC	CASSLGTGLRYNEQFF
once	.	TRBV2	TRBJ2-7	TGTGCCAGCAGTGATATGACCGTGGAAAAGCAGTACTTC	CASSDMTVEKQYF
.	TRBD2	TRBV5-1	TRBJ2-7	TGCGCCAGCAGCTTGGCCGGGGGGGCCCACGAGCAGTACTTC	CASSLAGGAHEQYF
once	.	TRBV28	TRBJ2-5	TGTGCCAGCAGTTTATTGAGTGGGGGGTCCCAAGAGACCCAGTACTTC	CASSLLSGGSQETQYF
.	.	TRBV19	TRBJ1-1	TGTGCCAGTAGTATTGAAGAATGGGGGGCTTTCTTT	CASSIEEWGAFF